The next 31 T cell receptor beta chains were all read from a single sample in a study of shared clonotypes between healthy human individuals (TCRdb year 2020). The library was prepared using the immunoSEQ multiplex PCR assay. Drawn from immuneACCESS, this table holds only the in-frame rearrangements with V and J called that TCRdb kept. Clones are partly lost; checked studies trace under half to an unresolved V gene and leave the rest unexplained. This sample has 1,100,000 or so clones in its table, and about 84% of those were observed once. Of the sample, 0.52% falls within the top ten clones. Sequencing was carried out using memory CD4+ T cells from PBMCs. The label giving this sample's cell subset or site can be read as: CD45RA-negative fraction. The origin of the receptors is a man younger than 30 in good health. Some clones in this sample may be carry-over from other donors' samples.

The CDR3 here is CASSRRLAASTDTQYF. DNA of the CDR3: TGTGCCAGCAGCCGCCGGCTAGCGGCTAGCACAGATACGCAGTATTTT. The rearrangement joins TRBV11-2 to TRBJ2-3; 7 positions match TRBD2. V lost 5 bases, J lost 0 bases, and 8 bases stayed unmatched. The germline gives CDR1 SGHAT, CDR2 FQNNGV. This CDR3 is built from 16 residues.

This clone was seen a single time. This chain connects TRBV7-6 to TRBJ1-2, with D maybe TRBD1 (6 bases). The V end lost 3 bases, the J end lost 6 bases, and 17 bases lay between the germline ends. Germline V gene data show CDR1 as SGHVS and CDR2 as FNYEAQ. This CDR3 spans 15 amino acids. CDR3: CASSFRQDSWHGYTF. The CDR3, as DNA: TGTGCCAGCAGCTTCAGACAGGACAGCTGGCATGGCTACACCTTC.

Details on this clone: Other DNA sequences in this sample translate to the same CDR3. The rearrangement joins TRBV5-1 to TRBJ1-1; the D is unclear. CDR1 and CDR2 (germline): SGHRS, YFSETQ. This CDR3 contains 14 residues. V lost 0 bases, J lost 1 base, and 7 bases lay in between. In DNA form, the CDR3 reads TGCGCCAGCAGCTTGGGACTGACGAACACTGAAGCTTTCTTT. Amino acids: CASSLGLTNTEAFF.

V gene TRBV4-1 combines with J gene TRBJ1-2; D might be TRBD1 (5 bases). This CDR3 region has 16 residues. V lost 0 bases and J lost 2, with 13 bases in between. Germline values: CDR1 MGHRA, CDR2 YSYEKL. The CDR3 protein is CASSQEAPGTNYGYTF. The DNA of the CDR3 is TGCGCCAGCAGCCAAGAAGCCCCAGGGACCAACTATGGCTACACCTTC.

This sequence joins TRBV7-9 and TRBJ1-5; tentative D call: TRBD1 (5 bases). The V end was cut by 3 bases, the J end by 10 bases, with 13 bases between. The CDR3 has 13 residues. The V gene's germline CDR1 is SEHNR and CDR2 FQNEAQ (reference sequence). CDR3 loop: CASSFGAEAPQHF. The DNA for the CDR3 is TGTGCCAGCAGCTTCGGGGCGGAGGCACCCCAGCATTTT. Supplemented by reference TRBV7-9 and TRBJ1-5, the full variable domain reads DTGVSQNPRHKITKRGQNVTFRCDPISEHNRLYWYRQTLGQGPEFLTYFQNEAQLEKSRLLSDRFSAERPKGSFSTLEIQRTEQGDSAMYLCASSFGAEAPQHFGDGTRLSIL.

The chain combines TRBV7-2 with TRBJ2-1; 11 bases line up with TRBD2. CDR3 length equals 14 residues. Germline trimming cut 9 bases from V and 11 bases from J; bases unmatched to any gene: 12. Per the germline V gene, CDR1 is SGHTA and CDR2 is FQGNSA. The CDR3 sequence: CASNAGTSGSKQFF. DNA of the CDR3: TGTGCCAGTAACGCCGGGACTAGCGGCTCTAAGCAGTTCTTC.

This clone was seen only once. The rearrangement links TRBV5-5 to TRBJ1-2; 8 nucleotides line up with TRBD1. The V and J ends lost 2 bases and 5 bases, in that order; junction bases with no gene match: 8. Germline loops: CDR1 SGHKS, CDR2 YYEKEE (reference sequence). The CDR3 totals 15 residues. CDR3 in amino acids: CASSLGTGGDYGYTF. CDR3 DNA: TGTGCCAGCAGCTTAGGTACAGGGGGTGATTATGGCTACACCTTC.

The table lists this clone with a count of one. This sequence may be a read error, since a much larger clone differs from it by one base. The sample holds other DNA sequences that translate to the same CDR3. The rearrangement uses TRBV9 and TRBJ2-1, with a tentative D call TRBD1 (6 bases). The CDR3 runs 15 residues. Trimming pared 0 bases from V and 1 base from J, leaving 8 bases between. Germline assignment: CDR1 SGDLS and CDR2 YYNGEE. CDR3 DNA: TGTGCCAGCAGCGTAGAGGGGGATTCCTACAATGAGCAGTTCTTC. It specifies CASSVEGDSYNEQFF.

The rearrangement uses TRBV7-9 and TRBJ2-7; D is unclear. V was cut by 1 base and J by 2 bases, with 24 bases left in between. Per the germline V gene, CDR1 is SEHNR and CDR2 is FQNEAQ (reference sequence). The CDR3 covers 19 residues. CDR3 coding DNA: TGTGCCAGCAGCTTAGACTGGCGTATTGGCCACGGATATACCTACGAGCAGTACTTC. It codes for CASSLDWRIGHGYTYEQYF. The full variable domain, completed using reference TRBV7-9 and TRBJ2-7, is DTGVSQNPRHKITKRGQNVTFRCDPISEHNRLYWYRQTLGQGPEFLTYFQNEAQLEKSRLLSDRFSAERPKGSFSTLEIQRTEQGDSAMYLCASSLDWRIGHGYTYEQYFGPGTRLTVT.

A note on this clone: The same CDR3 is also encoded by other DNA sequences in this sample. The chain combines TRBV4-2 with TRBJ2-7; possibly TRBD2 for D (5 bases). The germline V gene has CDR1 LGHNA and CDR2 YNFKEQ. The CDR3 totals 14 residues. V lost 1 base and J lost 6, with 13 bases in between. The CDR3 is CASSQGPTGGEQYF. The CDR3 region has the DNA TGTGCCAGCAGCCAAGGACCCACTGGAGGCGAGCAGTACTTC.

J is TRBJ2-6 and V is TRBV6-6, with D tentatively TRBD2 (6 bases). There are 14 residues in the CDR3. Germline values: CDR1 MNHNY, CDR2 SVGAGI (reference sequence). Trimming shortened V by 6 bases and J by 4 bases, and 10 bases separated the two germline ends. CDR3 amino acids: CASSPAGGANVLTF. The CDR3 nucleotides are TGTGCCAGCAGCCCCGCGGGGGGGGCCAACGTCCTGACTTTC.

This clone appeared a single time. The chain has TRBV5-4 and TRBJ2-6; 7 nucleotides align to TRBD2. There are 19 residues in the CDR3. V was clipped by 1 base and J by 0 bases; unmatched bases: 10. Germline V gives CDR1 SGHNT, CDR2 YYREEE (reference sequence). The CDR3 DNA sequence: TGTGCCAGCAGCTTGAACAATGGCAGGGACTACTCTGGGGCCAACGTCCTGACTTTC. Protein: CASSLNNGRDYSGANVLTF. Filled out from reference TRBV5-4 and TRBJ2-6, the complete variable domain reads ETGVTQSPTHLIKTRGQQVTLRCSSQSGHNTVSWYQQALGQGPQFIFQYYREEENGRGNFPPRFSGLQFPNYSSELNVNALELDDSALYLCASSLNNGRDYSGANVLTFGAGSRLTVL.

CDR3 in amino acids: CASSLSGVPLVEQYF. CDR3 sequence (DNA): TGTGCCAGCTCACTATCAGGGGTTCCTCTGGTCGAGCAGTACTTC. The rearrangement joins TRBV18 to TRBJ2-7, with a weak D call TRBD1 (6 bases). Looked up from germline, CDR1 is KGHSH and CDR2 is LQKENI. V lost 4 bases to trimming and J lost 6 bases, with 19 bases between them. This CDR3 region has 15 residues.

The rearrangement joins TRBV4-1 to TRBJ1-1; the D is unclear. Germline CDR1 is MGHRA and CDR2 is YSYEKL. CDR3 length equals 14 residues. The germline V and J ends were trimmed by 9 bases and 0 bases, with 14 bases remaining between them. In DNA form, the CDR3 reads TGCGCCAGTACGATGCGGATTGTGAACACTGAAGCTTTCTTT. Amino acid sequence: CASTMRIVNTEAFF.

The chain combines TRBV18 with TRBJ2-2; D perhaps matches TRBD1 (6 bases). Trimming left V 2 bases short and J 0 bases short, with 13 bases between. Germline CDR1 reads KGHSH; CDR2 reads LQKENI. The CDR3 is 17 residues long. The CDR3 here is CASSPMSGDPNTGELFF. The DNA for the CDR3 is TGTGCCAGCTCACCAATGTCAGGGGATCCGAACACCGGGGAGCTGTTTTTT. Supplemented by reference TRBV18 and TRBJ2-2, the full variable domain reads NAGVMQNPRHLVRRRGQEARLRCSPMKGHSHVYWYRQLPEEGLKFMVYLQKENIIDESGMPKERFSAEFPKEGPSILRIQQVVRGDSAAYFCASSPMSGDPNTGELFFGEGSRLTVL.

The chain employs TRBV30 and TRBJ1-5; D is perhaps TRBD1 (5 bases). The germline CDR1 and CDR2 sequences are GTSNPN and SVGIG (reference sequence). CDR3 length equals 17 residues. V was cut by 1 base and J by 0 bases, with 16 bases left in between. The CDR3 DNA reads as TGTGCCTGGAGTGGGGGTAGAGGGGACCATAGCAATCAGCCCCAGCATTTT. This encodes CAWSGGRGDHSNQPQHF.

The V and J genes are TRBV5-4 and TRBJ2-2; TRBD2 matches 9 bases. There are 16 residues in the CDR3. The germline V gene encodes CDR1 SGHNT and CDR2 YYREEE (reference sequence). V was clipped by 4 bases and J by 12 bases; unmatched bases: 16. Here the CDR3 reads CASSQTSGARKGQLFF. As DNA, the CDR3 is TGTGCCAGCAGCCAGACTAGCGGTGCACGAAAAGGGCAGCTGTTTTTT.

The gene calls are TRBV28 and TRBJ2-4; possibly TRBD1 for D (6 bases). The CDR3 is 14 amino acids. In germline, CDR1 is MDHEN, CDR2 SYDVKM. The V end was cut by 6 bases, the J end by 3 bases, with 12 bases between. This chain's CDR3 is CASRTGRVKNIQYF. The CDR3 nucleotides are TGTGCCAGCAGGACAGGAAGAGTCAAAAACATTCAGTACTTC.

The chain links TRBV29-1 to TRBJ2-5; 10 bases match TRBD1. Per the germline V gene, CDR1 is SQVTM and CDR2 is ANQGSEA. The junction had 6 bases not matched to a gene; V was cut back by 6 bases and J by 5 bases. CDR3 length equals 13 residues. The CDR3 nucleotides are TGCAGCGTGGGACAGGGGATATCGGAGACCCAGTACTTC. This gives the protein CSVGQGISETQYF.

The chain joins TRBV7-2 to TRBJ1-2, with 10 bases fitting TRBD1. Trimming took 5 bases from V and 4 from J; bases not matched to a gene: 7. Per the germline V gene, CDR1 is SGHTA and CDR2 is FQGNSA. This CDR3 region has 15 residues. The CDR3 protein is CASSPDRGPGYGYTF. CDR3 coding DNA: TGTGCCAGCAGCCCAGACAGGGGGCCGGGCTATGGCTACACCTTC.

The genes are TRBV28 and TRBJ1-4; TRBD1 is a possible D gene (5 bases). Germline V gene sequence: CDR1 MDHEN, CDR2 SYDVKM. This CDR3 comprises 14 residues. The V end was cut by 3 bases, the J end by 5 bases, with 10 bases between. The CDR3 is CASSFSDRNEKLFF. CDR3 nucleotides: TGTGCCAGCAGTTTTTCCGACAGAAATGAAAAACTGTTTTTT. The full variable domain, its missing parts supplied by reference TRBV28 and TRBJ1-4, is DVKVTQSSRYLVKRTGEKVFLECVQDMDHENMFWYRQDPGLGLRLIYFSYDVKMKEKGDIPEGYSVSREKKERFSLILESASTNQTSMYLCASSFSDRNEKLFFGSGTQLSVL.

This CDR3 is CASRTGYNQPQHF. DNA for the CDR3: TGTGCCAGCAGGACAGGGTACAATCAGCCCCAGCATTTT. The chain links TRBV2 to TRBJ1-5, with 7 bases aligning to TRBD1. Germline V gene sequence: CDR1 SNHLY, CDR2 FYNNEI. The V and J ends lost 6 bases and 3 bases, in that order; junction bases with no gene match: 2. The CDR3 is 13 residues long.

The table lists this clone with a few counts. This chain links TRBV10-3 with TRBJ2-2, with no clear D. V was shortened by 6 bases and J by 2 bases, with 13 bases between the two germline ends. This CDR3 has 15 residues. Germline values: CDR1 ENHRY, CDR2 SYGVKD. The CDR3 nucleotides read TGTGCCATCAGGTCGCTTGGCGCTAACACCGGGGAGCTGTTTTTT. This gives the protein CAIRSLGANTGELFF.

The chain has TRBV7-9 and TRBJ1-2; D not resolved. Germline V lookup: CDR1 SEHNR, CDR2 FQNEAQ (reference sequence). The CDR3 is 13 residues long. Trimming removed 3 bases at V and 4 bases at J, with 9 bases between. CDR3 amino acids: CASSFSTFYGYTF. CDR3 bases: TGTGCCAGCAGCTTTAGTACCTTCTATGGCTACACCTTC.

V and J are TRBV6-1 and TRBJ1-1; 9 bases are shared with TRBD1. V lost 4 bases and J lost 1; bases outside the gene matches: 16. The CDR3 is made up of 19 amino acids. The germline V gene has CDR1 MNHNS and CDR2 SASEGT. CDR3 nucleotides: TGTGCCAGCAGTGGGTTCCGGGACAGGGAGGTCTTGGGGAACACTGAAGCTTTCTTT. Its translation is CASSGFRDREVLGNTEAFF.

The V gene is TRBV19, the J gene TRBJ1-5; TRBD1 might be the D (5 bases). V lost 8 bases, J lost 0 bases, and 8 bases lay in between. The CDR3 contains 13 residues. CDR1 LNHDA and CDR2 SQIVND come from the germline V gene (reference sequence). CDR3 nucleotides: TGTGCCAGTGGGGGGTATAGCAATCAGCCCCAGCATTTT. Amino acid sequence: CASGGYSNQPQHF.

V is TRBV18 and J is TRBJ1-1; D not resolved. Germline V CDR1 and CDR2: KGHSH, LQKENI. Trimming removed 6 bases at V and 5 bases at J, with 10 bases between. CDR3 length: 12 residues. In DNA, the CDR3 is TGTGCCAGCTCGAAAAGTCAAACTGAAGCTTTCTTT. Its protein product is CASSKSQTEAFF.

The rearrangement links TRBV30 to TRBJ2-1; 11 nucleotides align to TRBD2. V lost 2 bases to trimming and J lost 4 bases; unmatched junction nucleotides: 7. The CDR3 runs 16 residues. Germline V CDR1 and CDR2: GTSNPN, SVGIG (reference sequence). CDR3 amino acids: CAWSKGTSGKYNEQFF. The CDR3 DNA sequence: TGTGCCTGGAGTAAAGGGACTAGCGGAAAATACAATGAGCAGTTCTTC.

The table lists this clone with a count of one. The genes are TRBV7-2 and TRBJ2-7; the D gene could be TRBD1 or TRBD2 (5 bases each). This CDR3 has 15 residues. The ends were cut back, 1 base at V and 2 bases at J, with 12 bases in the middle. Germline V lookup: CDR1 SGHTA, CDR2 FQGNSA. The CDR3 DNA reads as TGTGCCAGCAGCTTAGACGGAAGGGGACCCTACGAGCAGTACTTC. This codes for CASSLDGRGPYEQYF. Based on the CDR3 plus reference TRBV7-2 and TRBJ2-7, the full variable domain is GAGVSQSPSNKVTEKGKDVELRCDPISGHTALYWYRQSLGQGLEFLIYFQGNSAPDKSGLPSDRFSAERTGGSVSTLTIQRTQQEDSAVYLCASSLDGRGPYEQYFGPGTRLTVT.

The rearrangement links TRBV7-9 to TRBJ2-7; the match to TRBD1 covers 7 bases. Trimming at V came to 5 bases and at J to 1 base, leaving 20 bases not matched to a gene. Per germline, CDR1 SEHNR and CDR2 FQNEAQ (reference sequence). This CDR3 comprises 19 residues. The CDR3 protein is CASSPRPGQTGWGSYEQYF. The DNA of the CDR3 is TGTGCCAGCAGCCCTCGTCCGGGACAGACCGGTTGGGGGTCCTACGAGCAGTACTTC.

The chain combines TRBV2 with TRBJ2-5; 9 bases are a match to TRBD1. The J segment lost 3 bases and the V segment lost 4 bases, leaving 6 bases of the junction unmatched. This CDR3 has 15 residues. CDR1 and CDR2 from the germline V gene are SNHLY and FYNNEI. CDR3 bases: TGTGCCAGCAGTGCGCACAGGGGGCGCGAAGAGACCCAGTACTTC. Its translation is CASSAHRGREETQYF. Looking up the rest from reference TRBV2 and TRBJ2-5 gives the full variable domain: EPEVTQTPSHQVTQMGQEVILRCVPISNHLYFYWYRQILGQKVEFLVSFYNNEISEKSEIFDDQFSVERPDGSNFTLKIRSTKLEDSAMYFCASSAHRGREETQYFGPGTRLLVL.